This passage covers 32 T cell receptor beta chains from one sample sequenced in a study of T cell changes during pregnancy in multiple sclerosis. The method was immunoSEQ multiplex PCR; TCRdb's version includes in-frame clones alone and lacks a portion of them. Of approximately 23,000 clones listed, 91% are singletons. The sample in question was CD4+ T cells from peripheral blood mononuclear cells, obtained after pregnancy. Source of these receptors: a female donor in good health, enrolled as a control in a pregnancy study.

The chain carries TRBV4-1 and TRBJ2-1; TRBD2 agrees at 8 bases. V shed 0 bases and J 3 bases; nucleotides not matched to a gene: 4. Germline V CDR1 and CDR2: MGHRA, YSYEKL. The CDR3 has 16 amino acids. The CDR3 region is CASSQDPSGLYNEQFF. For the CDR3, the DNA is TGCGCCAGCAGCCAAGACCCTAGCGGGCTCTACAATGAGCAGTTCTTC.

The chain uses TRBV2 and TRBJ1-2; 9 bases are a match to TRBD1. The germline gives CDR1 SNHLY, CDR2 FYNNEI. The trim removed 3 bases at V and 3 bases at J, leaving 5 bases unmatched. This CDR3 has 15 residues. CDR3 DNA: TGTGCCAGCAGTGATTTCCGACAGGGGGACTATGGCTACACCTTC. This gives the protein CASSDFRQGDYGYTF.

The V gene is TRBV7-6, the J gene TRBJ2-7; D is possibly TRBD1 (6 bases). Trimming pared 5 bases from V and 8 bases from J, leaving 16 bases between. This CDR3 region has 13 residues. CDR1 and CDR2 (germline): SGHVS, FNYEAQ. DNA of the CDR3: TGTGCCAGCAGCCCCCCCGGGACACCAAAGCAGTACTTC. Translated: CASSPPGTPKQYF.

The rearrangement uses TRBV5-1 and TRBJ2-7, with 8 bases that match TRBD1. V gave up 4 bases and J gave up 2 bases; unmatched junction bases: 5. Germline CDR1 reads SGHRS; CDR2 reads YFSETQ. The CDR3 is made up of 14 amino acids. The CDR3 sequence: CASSLDRATYEQYF. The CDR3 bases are TGCGCCAGCAGCCTGGACAGGGCAACCTACGAGCAGTACTTC.

The CDR3 DNA reads as TGTGCTAGTGGTTTGGTTCAGGGTCAGGGCGGAAAACTGTTTTTT. Translated: CASGLVQGQGGKLFF. The rearrangement links TRBV12-5 to TRBJ1-4, with D possibly being TRBD1 (5 bases). The germline V and J ends were trimmed by 0 bases and 10 bases, with 15 bases remaining between them. Germline V lookup: CDR1 LGHNT, CDR2 FRNRAP. This CDR3 region has 15 residues.

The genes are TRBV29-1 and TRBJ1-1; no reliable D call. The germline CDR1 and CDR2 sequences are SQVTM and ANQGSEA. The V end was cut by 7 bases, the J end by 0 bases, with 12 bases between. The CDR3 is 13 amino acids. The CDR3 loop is CSADGRMNTEAFF. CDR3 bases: TGCAGCGCCGACGGGAGGATGAACACTGAAGCTTTCTTT.

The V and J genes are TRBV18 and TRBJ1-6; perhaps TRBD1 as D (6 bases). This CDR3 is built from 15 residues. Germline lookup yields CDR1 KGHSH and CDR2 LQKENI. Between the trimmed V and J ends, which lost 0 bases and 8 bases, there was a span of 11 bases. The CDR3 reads CASSPPQGNDSPLHF. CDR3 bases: TGTGCCAGCTCACCACCCCAGGGGAATGATTCACCCCTCCACTTT.

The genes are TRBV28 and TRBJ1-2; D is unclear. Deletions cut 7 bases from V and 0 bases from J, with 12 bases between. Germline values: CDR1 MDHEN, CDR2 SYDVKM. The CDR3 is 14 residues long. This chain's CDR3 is CASIRSGTNYGYTF. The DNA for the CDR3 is TGTGCCAGCATACGATCGGGGACTAACTATGGCTACACCTTC.

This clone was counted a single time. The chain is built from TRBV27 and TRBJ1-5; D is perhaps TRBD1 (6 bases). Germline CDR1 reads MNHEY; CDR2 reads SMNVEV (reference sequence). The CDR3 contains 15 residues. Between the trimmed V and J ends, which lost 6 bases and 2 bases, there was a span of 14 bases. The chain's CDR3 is CASRDMGAGNQPQHF. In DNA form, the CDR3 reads TGTGCCAGCAGAGACATGGGGGCGGGCAATCAGCCCCAGCATTTT.

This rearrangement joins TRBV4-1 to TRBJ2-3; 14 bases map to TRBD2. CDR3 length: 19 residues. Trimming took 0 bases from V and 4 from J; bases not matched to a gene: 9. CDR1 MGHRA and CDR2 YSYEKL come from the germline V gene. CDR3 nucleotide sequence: TGCGCCAGCAGCCAAGAAGGAGGGACTAGCGGGAGTCGGGCAGATACGCAGTATTTT. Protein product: CASSQEGGTSGSRADTQYF.

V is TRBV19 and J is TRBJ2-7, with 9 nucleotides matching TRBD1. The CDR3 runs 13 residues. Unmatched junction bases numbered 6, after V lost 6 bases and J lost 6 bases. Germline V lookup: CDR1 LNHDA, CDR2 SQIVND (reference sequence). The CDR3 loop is CASSRDRAFEQYF. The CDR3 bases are TGTGCCAGTAGCCGGGACAGGGCGTTCGAGCAGTACTTC. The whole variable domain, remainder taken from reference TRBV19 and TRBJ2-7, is DGGITQSPKYLFRKEGQNVTLSCEQNLNHDAMYWYRQDPGQGLRLIYYSQIVNDFQKGDIAEGYSVSREKKESFPLTVTSAQKNPTAFYLCASSRDRAFEQYFGPGTRLTVT.

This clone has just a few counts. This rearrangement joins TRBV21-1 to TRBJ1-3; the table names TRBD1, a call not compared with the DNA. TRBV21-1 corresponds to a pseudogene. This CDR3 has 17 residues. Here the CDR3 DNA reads TGTGCCAGCAGCAAAGCGCCTTGGGGGACACAAGGAAACACCATATATTTT. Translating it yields CASSKAPWGTQGNTIYF.

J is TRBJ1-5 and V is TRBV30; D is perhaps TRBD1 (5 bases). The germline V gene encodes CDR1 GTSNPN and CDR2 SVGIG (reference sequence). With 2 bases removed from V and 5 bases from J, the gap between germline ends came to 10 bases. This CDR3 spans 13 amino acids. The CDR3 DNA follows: TGTGCCTGGAGTCGGACAATTGATCAGCCCCAGCATTTT. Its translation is CAWSRTIDQPQHF.

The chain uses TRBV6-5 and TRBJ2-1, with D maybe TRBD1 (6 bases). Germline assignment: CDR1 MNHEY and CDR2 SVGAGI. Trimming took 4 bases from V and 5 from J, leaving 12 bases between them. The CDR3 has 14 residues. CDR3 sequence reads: CASSSRGRDNEQFF. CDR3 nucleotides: TGTGCCAGCAGTTCCAGGGGCCGCGACAATGAGCAGTTCTTC.

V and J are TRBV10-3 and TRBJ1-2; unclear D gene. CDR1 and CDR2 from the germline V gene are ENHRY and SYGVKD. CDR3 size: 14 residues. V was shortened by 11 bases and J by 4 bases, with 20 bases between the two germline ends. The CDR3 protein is CASMGGQLGYGYTF. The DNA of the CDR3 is TGTGCCTCCATGGGCGGGCAACTCGGCTATGGCTACACCTTC.

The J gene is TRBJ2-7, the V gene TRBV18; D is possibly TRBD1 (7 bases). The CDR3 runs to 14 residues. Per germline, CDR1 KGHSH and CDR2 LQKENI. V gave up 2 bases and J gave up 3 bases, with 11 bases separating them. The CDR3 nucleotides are TGTGCCAGCTCACCAGGCAGGGGGGTCTACGAGCAGTACTTC. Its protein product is CASSPGRGVYEQYF. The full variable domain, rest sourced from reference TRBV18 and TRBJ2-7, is NAGVMQNPRHLVRRRGQEARLRCSPMKGHSHVYWYRQLPEEGLKFMVYLQKENIIDESGMPKERFSAEFPKEGPSILRIQQVVRGDSAAYFCASSPGRGVYEQYFGPGTRLTVT.

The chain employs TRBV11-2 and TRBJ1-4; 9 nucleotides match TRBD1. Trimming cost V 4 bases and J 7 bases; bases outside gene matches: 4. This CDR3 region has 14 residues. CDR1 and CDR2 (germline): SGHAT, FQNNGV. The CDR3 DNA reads TGTGCCAGCAGCTCAGGGACAGGGTTTGAAAAACTGTTTTTT. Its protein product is CASSSGTGFEKLFF.

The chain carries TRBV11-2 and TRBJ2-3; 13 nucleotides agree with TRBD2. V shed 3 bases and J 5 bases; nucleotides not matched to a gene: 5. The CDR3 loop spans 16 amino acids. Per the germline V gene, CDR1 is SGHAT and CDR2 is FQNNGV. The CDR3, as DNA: TGTGCCAGCAGCTTCACTAGCGGGGGGGCGATAGATACGCAGTATTTT. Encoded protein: CASSFTSGGAIDTQYF.

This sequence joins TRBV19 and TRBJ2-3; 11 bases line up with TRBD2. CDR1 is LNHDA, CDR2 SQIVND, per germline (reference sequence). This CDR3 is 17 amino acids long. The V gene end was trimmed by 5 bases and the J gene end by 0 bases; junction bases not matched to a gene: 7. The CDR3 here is CASSRVAGGMSTDTQYF. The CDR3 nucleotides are TGTGCCAGTAGTCGGGTAGCGGGGGGGATGAGCACAGATACGCAGTATTTT.

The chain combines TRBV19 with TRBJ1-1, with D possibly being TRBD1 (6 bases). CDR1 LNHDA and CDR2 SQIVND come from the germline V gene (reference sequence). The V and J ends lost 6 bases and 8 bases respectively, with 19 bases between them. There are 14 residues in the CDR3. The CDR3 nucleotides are TGTGCCAGTAGACGACCAACAGGGTTCCCCGAAGCTTTCTTT. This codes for CASRRPTGFPEAFF.

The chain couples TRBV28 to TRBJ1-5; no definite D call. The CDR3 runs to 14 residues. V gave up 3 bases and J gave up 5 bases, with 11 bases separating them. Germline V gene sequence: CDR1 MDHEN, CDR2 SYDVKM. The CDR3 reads CASSLLPSYQPQHF. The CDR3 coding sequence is TGTGCCAGCAGTTTGTTACCAAGCTATCAGCCCCAGCATTTT.

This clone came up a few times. CDR3 sequence (DNA): TGCAGCGTTGTTGGGGCCAGTTACTATGGCTACACCTTC. Translating it yields CSVVGASYYGYTF. This sequence joins TRBV29-1 and TRBJ1-2; D is possibly TRBD1 (5 bases). Per germline, CDR1 SQVTM and CDR2 ANQGSEA. CDR3 size: 13 residues. Trimming shortened V by 4 bases and J by 3 bases, and 12 bases separated the two germline ends.

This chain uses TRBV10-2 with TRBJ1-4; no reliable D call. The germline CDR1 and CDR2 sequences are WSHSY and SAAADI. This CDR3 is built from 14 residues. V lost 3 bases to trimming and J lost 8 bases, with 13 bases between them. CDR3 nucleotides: TGCGCCAGCAGTGACCGCTACGTACCCGAAAAACTGTTTTTT. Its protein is CASSDRYVPEKLFF.

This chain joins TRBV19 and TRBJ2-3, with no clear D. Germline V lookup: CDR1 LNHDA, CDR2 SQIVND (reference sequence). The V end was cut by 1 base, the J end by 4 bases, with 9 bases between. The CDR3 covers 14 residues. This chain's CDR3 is CASSIGPHADTQYF. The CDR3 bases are TGTGCCAGTAGTATAGGGCCACACGCAGATACGCAGTATTTT.

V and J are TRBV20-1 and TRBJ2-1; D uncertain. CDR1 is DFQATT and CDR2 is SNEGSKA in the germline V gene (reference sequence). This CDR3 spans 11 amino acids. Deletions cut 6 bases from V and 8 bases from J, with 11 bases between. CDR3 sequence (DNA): TGCAGTGCGGCGGTAGAGGATGAGCAGTTCTTC. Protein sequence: CSAAVEDEQFF.

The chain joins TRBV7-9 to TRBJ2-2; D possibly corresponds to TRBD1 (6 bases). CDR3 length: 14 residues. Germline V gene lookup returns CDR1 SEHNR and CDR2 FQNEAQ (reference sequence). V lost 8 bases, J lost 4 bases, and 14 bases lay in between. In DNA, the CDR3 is TGTGCCAGCCTCCCAGGGGCGAGCACCGGGGAGCTGTTTTTT. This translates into CASLPGASTGELFF.

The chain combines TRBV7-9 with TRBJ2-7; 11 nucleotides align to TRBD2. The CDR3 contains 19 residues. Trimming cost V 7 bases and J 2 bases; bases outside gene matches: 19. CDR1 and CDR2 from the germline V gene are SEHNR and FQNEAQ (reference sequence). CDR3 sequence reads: CASNSDPGLTSGIAYEQYF. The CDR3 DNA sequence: TGTGCCAGCAACTCCGACCCAGGGCTGACTAGCGGGATAGCCTACGAGCAGTACTTC.

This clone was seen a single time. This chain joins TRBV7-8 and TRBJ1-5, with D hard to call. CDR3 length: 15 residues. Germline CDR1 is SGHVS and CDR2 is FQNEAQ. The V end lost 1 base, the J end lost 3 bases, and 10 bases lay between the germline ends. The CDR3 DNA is TGTGCCAGCAGCTTAGGAGGGTTCCCCAATCAGCCCCAGCATTTT. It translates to CASSLGGFPNQPQHF.

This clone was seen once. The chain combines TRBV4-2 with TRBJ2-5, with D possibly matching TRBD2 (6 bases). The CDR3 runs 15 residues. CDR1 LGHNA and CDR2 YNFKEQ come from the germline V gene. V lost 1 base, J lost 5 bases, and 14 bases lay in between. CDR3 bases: TGTGCCAGCAGCCAAGGACTGGAGGGCCGGGAGACCCAGTACTTC. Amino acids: CASSQGLEGRETQYF.

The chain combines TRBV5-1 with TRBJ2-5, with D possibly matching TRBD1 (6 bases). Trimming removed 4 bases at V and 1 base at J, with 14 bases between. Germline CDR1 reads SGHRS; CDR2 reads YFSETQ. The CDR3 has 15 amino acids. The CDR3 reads CASSLRQATQETQYF. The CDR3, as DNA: TGCGCCAGCAGCCTCAGACAGGCTACCCAAGAGACCCAGTACTTC. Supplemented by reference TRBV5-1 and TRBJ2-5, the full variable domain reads KAGVTQTPRYLIKTRGQQVTLSCSPISGHRSVSWYQQTPGQGLQFLFEYFSETQRNKGNFPGRFSGRQFSNSRSEMNVSTLELGDSALYLCASSLRQATQETQYFGPGTRLLVL.

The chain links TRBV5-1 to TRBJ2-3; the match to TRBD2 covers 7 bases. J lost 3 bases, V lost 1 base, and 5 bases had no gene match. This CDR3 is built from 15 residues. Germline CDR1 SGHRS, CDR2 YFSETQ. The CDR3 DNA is TGCGCCAGCAGCTTGTCCCCGGGGGGAACAGATACGCAGTATTTT. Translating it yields CASSLSPGGTDTQYF.

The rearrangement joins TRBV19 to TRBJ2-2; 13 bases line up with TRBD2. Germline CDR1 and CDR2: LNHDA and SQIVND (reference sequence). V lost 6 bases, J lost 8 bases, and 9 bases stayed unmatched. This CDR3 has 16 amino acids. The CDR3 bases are TGTGCCAGTAGGAGGGCAGGACTAGCGGGAGAGGGGGAGCTGTTTTTT. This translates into CASRRAGLAGEGELFF. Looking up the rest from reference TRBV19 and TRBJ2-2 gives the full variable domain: DGGITQSPKYLFRKEGQNVTLSCEQNLNHDAMYWYRQDPGQGLRLIYYSQIVNDFQKGDIAEGYSVSREKKESFPLTVTSAQKNPTAFYLCASRRAGLAGEGELFFGEGSRLTVL.